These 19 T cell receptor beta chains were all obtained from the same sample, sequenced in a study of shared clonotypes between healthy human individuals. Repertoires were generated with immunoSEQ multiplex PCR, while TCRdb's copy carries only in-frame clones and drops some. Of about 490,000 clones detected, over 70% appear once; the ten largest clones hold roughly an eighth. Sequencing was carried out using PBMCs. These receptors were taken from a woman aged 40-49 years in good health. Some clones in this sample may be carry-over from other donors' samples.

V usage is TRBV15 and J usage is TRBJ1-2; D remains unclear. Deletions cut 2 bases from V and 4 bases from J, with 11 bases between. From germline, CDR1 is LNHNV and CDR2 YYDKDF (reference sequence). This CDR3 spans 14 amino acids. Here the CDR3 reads CATSRPLEPYGYTF. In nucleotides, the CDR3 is TGTGCCACCAGCAGACCCCTAGAACCCTATGGCTACACCTTC.

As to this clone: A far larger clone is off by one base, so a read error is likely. The CDR3 loop reads CAWEGNVNTEAFF. DNA for the CDR3: TGTGCCTGGGAGGGAAACGTGAACACTGAAGCTTTCTTT. The V call is TRBV30, the J call TRBJ1-1; no reliable D call. CDR3 length: 13 residues. Germline lookup yields CDR1 GTSNPN and CDR2 SVGIG (reference sequence). Deletions cut 5 bases from V and 0 bases from J, with 10 bases between.

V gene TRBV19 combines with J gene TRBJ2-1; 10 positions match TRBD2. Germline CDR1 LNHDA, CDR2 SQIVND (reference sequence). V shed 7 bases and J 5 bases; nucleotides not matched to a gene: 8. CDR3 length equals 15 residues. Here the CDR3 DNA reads TGTGCCAGTATCCCAGCGGGAGGGAACCACAATGAGCAGTTCTTC. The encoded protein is CASIPAGGNHNEQFF.

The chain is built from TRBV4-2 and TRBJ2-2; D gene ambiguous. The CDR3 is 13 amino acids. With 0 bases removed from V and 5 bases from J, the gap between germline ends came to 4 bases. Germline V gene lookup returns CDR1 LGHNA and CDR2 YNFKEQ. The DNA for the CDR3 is TGTGCCAGCAGCCAAGAGGCTACCGGGGAGCTGTTTTTT. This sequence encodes CASSQEATGELFF.

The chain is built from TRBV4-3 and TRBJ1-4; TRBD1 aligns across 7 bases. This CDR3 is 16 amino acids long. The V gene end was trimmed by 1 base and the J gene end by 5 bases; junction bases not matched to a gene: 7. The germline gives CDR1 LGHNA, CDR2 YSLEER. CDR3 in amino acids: CASSQVPGQLNEKLFF. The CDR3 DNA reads TGCGCCAGCAGCCAAGTTCCGGGACAGTTAAATGAAAAACTGTTTTTT.

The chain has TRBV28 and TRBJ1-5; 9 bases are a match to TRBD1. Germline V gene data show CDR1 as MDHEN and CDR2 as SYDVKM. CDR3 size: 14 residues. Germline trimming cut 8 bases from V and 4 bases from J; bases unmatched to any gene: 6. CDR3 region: CASDTQGANQPQHF. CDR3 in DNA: TGTGCCAGCGATACACAGGGGGCAAATCAGCCCCAGCATTTT.

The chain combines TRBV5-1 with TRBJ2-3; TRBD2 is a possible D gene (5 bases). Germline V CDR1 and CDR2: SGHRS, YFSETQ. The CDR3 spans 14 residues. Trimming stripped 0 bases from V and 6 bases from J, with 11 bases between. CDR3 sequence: CASSLAATGDTQYF. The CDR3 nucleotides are TGCGCCAGCAGCTTGGCGGCTACGGGGGATACGCAGTATTTT.

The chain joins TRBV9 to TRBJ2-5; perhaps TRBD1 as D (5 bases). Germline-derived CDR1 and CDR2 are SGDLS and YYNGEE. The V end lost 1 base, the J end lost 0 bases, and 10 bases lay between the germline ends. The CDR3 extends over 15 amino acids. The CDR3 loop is CASSVIPGYQETQYF. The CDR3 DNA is TGTGCCAGCAGCGTAATCCCAGGGTACCAAGAGACCCAGTACTTC.

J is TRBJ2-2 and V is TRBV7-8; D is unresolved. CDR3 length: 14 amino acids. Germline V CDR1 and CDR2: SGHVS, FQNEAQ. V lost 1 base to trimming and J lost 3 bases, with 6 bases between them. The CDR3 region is CASSLVHYTGELFF. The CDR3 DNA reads TGTGCCAGCAGCTTAGTCCACTACACCGGGGAGCTGTTTTTT.

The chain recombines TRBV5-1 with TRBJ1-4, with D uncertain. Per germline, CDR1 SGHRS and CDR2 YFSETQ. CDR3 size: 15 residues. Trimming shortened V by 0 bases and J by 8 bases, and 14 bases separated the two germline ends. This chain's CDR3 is CASSLELQQHEKLFF. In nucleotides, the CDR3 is TGCGCCAGCAGCTTGGAACTACAGCAGCACGAAAAACTGTTTTTT.

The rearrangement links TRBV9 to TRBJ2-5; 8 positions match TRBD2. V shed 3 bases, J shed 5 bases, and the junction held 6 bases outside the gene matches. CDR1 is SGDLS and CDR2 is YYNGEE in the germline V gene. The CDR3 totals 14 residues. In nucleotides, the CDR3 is TGTGCCAGCAGCGCGGCTAGCGGGCCGGAGACCCAGTACTTC. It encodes CASSAASGPETQYF.

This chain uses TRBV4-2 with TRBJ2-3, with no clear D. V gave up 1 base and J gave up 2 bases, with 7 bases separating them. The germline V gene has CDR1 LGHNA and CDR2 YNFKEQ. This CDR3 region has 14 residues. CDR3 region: CASSQASNTDTQYF. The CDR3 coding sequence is TGTGCCAGCAGCCAAGCGAGCAACACAGATACGCAGTATTTT.

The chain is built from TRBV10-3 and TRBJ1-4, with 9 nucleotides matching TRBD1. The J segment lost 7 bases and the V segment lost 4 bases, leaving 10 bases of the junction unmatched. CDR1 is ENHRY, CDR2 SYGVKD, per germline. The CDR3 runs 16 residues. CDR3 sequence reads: CAISVRLETGGEKLFF. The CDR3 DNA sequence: TGTGCCATCAGTGTTCGGCTTGAGACAGGGGGTGAAAAACTGTTTTTT.

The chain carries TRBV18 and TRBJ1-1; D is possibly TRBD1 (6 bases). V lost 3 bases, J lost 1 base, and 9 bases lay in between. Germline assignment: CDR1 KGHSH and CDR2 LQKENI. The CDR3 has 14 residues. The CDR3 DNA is TGTGCCAGCTCACCGGACAGTGGGAACACTGAAGCTTTCTTT. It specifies CASSPDSGNTEAFF.

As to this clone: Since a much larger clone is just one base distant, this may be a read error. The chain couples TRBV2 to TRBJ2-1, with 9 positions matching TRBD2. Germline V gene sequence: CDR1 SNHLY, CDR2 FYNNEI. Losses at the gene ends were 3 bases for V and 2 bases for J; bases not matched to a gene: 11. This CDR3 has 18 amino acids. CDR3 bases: TGTGCCAGCAGTGAGGGACCAGCGGGAGGTGGCCCCTACAATGAGCAGTTCTTC. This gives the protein CASSEGPAGGGPYNEQFF. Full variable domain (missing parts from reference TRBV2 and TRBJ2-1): EPEVTQTPSHQVTQMGQEVILRCVPISNHLYFYWYRQILGQKVEFLVSFYNNEISEKSEIFDDQFSVERPDGSNFTLKIRSTKLEDSAMYFCASSEGPAGGGPYNEQFFGPGTRLTVL.

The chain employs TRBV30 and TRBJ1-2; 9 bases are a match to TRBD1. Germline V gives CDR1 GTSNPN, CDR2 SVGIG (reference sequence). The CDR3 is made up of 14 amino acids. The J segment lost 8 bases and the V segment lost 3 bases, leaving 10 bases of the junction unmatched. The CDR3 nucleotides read TGTGCCTGGAGGTTGCCCGGGACAGGGAACGGCTACACCTTC. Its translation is CAWRLPGTGNGYTF.

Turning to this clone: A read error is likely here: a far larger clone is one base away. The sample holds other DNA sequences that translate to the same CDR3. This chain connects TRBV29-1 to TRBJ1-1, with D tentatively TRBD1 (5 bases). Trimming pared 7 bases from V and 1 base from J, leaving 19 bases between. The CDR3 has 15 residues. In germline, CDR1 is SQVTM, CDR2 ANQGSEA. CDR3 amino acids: CSAGAGWGTNTEAFF. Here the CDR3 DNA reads TGCAGCGCTGGGGCGGGTTGGGGAACGAACACTGAAGCTTTCTTT.

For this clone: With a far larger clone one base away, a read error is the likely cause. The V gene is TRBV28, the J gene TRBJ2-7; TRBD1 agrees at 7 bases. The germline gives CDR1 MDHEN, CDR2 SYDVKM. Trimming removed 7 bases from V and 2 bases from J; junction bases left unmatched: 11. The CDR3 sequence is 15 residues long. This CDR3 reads CASNTIGGHTYEQYF. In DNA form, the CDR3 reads TGTGCCAGCAACACTATAGGGGGCCATACCTACGAGCAGTACTTC.

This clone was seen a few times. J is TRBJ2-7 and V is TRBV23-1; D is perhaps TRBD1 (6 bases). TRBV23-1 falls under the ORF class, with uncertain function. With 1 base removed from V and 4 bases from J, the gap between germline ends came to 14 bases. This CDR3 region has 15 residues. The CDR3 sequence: CASSQWAGVKYEQYF. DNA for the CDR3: TGCGCCAGCAGTCAATGGGCAGGGGTTAAGTACGAGCAGTACTTC.